Presented here are 23 T cell receptor beta chains from one specimen sequenced in a study of blood T cell repertoires in COVID-19. Libraries were prepared by immunoSEQ multiplex PCR; TCRdb keeps only in-frame clonotypes and omits some of them. The sample has tens of thousands of clones, 90% seen once. The material sequenced was peripheral blood. These receptors were taken from a woman older than 75 with acute or convalescent COVID-19.

This rearrangement joins TRBV24-1 to TRBJ2-3; 7 bases map to TRBD2. Germline loops: CDR1 KGHDR, CDR2 SFDVKD. This CDR3 contains 15 residues. The V gene end was trimmed by 4 bases and the J gene end by 2 bases; junction bases not matched to a gene: 5. The CDR3 bases are TGTGCCACCAGTGACTCAGGGACTACCACAGATACGCAGTATTTT. Protein: CATSDSGTTTDTQYF.

This clone came up a few times. The rearrangement joins TRBV29-1 to TRBJ2-7, with TRBD1 matching over 7 bases. Germline lookup yields CDR1 SQVTM and CDR2 ANQGSEA. J gave up 5 bases and V 7 bases, and 8 bases lay outside the gene matches. The CDR3 consists of 12 residues. Here the CDR3 DNA reads TGCAGCGCCCAGACAGGGAAAGACGAGCAGTACTTC. It codes for CSAQTGKDEQYF.

The chain employs TRBV2 and TRBJ1-1, with 8 bases lining up with TRBD1. The germline gives CDR1 SNHLY, CDR2 FYNNEI. With V trimmed by 7 bases and J by 4 bases, 14 bases remained unmatched. The CDR3 covers 16 residues. CDR3 residues: CASNTYRGRQGTEAFF. The CDR3, as DNA: TGTGCCAGCAATACCTACAGGGGGAGACAGGGCACTGAAGCTTTCTTT.

The rearrangement uses TRBV24-1 and TRBJ1-4; 8 bases align to TRBD1. V lost 6 bases to trimming and J lost 1 base; unmatched junction nucleotides: 6. Germline V gene lookup returns CDR1 KGHDR and CDR2 SFDVKD. The CDR3 is made up of 16 amino acids. Here the CDR3 DNA reads TGTGCCACCAGTCCGGACAGGGCCGGAACTAATGAAAAACTGTTTTTT. Protein sequence: CATSPDRAGTNEKLFF.

The chain has TRBV9 and TRBJ2-3; 15 nucleotides align to TRBD2. The V and J ends lost 1 base and 3 bases, in that order; junction bases with no gene match: 3. This CDR3 spans 17 amino acids. Per the germline V gene, CDR1 is SGDLS and CDR2 is YYNGEE. The CDR3 loop is CASSVRTSGRGTDTQYF. As DNA, the CDR3 is TGTGCCAGCAGCGTAAGGACTAGCGGGAGGGGGACAGATACGCAGTATTTT.

This chain connects TRBV30 to TRBJ1-6, with a tentative D call TRBD1 (6 bases). V was pared by 2 bases and J by 10 bases, with 18 bases between. Germline V lookup: CDR1 GTSNPN, CDR2 SVGIG (reference sequence). CDR3 size: 15 residues. This CDR3 reads CAWSRRGARRSPLHF. CDR3 nucleotides: TGTGCCTGGAGTAGACGGGGGGCGCGAAGGTCACCCCTCCACTTT. The full variable domain, its missing parts supplied by reference TRBV30 and TRBJ1-6, is SQTIHQWPATLVQPVGSPLSLECTVEGTSNPNLYWYRQAAGRGLQLLFYSVGIGQISSEVPQNLSASRPQDRQFILSSKKLLLSDSGFYLCAWSRRGARRSPLHFGNGTRLTVT.

The CDR3: CASSDLSSYNEQFF. The DNA of the CDR3 is TGTGCCAGCAGCGACTTGAGCTCCTACAATGAGCAGTTCTTC. The chain links TRBV7-2 to TRBJ2-1; unclear D gene. This CDR3 contains 14 residues. The germline V gene has CDR1 SGHTA and CDR2 FQGNSA. Trimming stripped 5 bases from V and 0 bases from J, with 8 bases between.

This chain uses TRBV4-3 with TRBJ1-1, with D uncertain. Deletions cut 0 bases from V and 4 bases from J, with 6 bases between. Germline assignment: CDR1 LGHNA and CDR2 YSLEER. This CDR3 has 13 residues. CDR3 bases: TGCGCCAGCAGCCAAGATCATGTCACTGAAGCTTTCTTT. It yields the protein CASSQDHVTEAFF.

The V gene is TRBV6-5, the J gene TRBJ1-3; 7 bases are a match to TRBD1. The CDR3 spans 15 residues. The J segment lost 2 bases and the V segment lost 6 bases, leaving 7 bases of the junction unmatched. CDR1 MNHEY and CDR2 SVGAGI come from the germline V gene. This CDR3 reads CASRALTGTGNTIYF. The DNA of the CDR3 is TGTGCCAGCAGGGCCTTGACAGGGACTGGAAACACCATATATTTT.

V usage is TRBV27 and J usage is TRBJ1-2; D is possibly TRBD1 (6 bases). The CDR3 loop spans 15 amino acids. Trimming shortened V by 4 bases and J by 2 bases, and 14 bases separated the two germline ends. Germline V CDR1 and CDR2: MNHEY, SMNVEV (reference sequence). The CDR3 sequence: CASSWGPTGNYGYTF. For the CDR3, the DNA is TGTGCCAGCAGTTGGGGGCCAACGGGCAACTATGGCTACACCTTC.

This chain uses TRBV7-9 with TRBJ2-2; D possibly corresponds to TRBD1 (5 bases). The CDR3 consists of 14 residues. Trimming removed 3 bases from V and 6 bases from J, with 11 bases in between. CDR1 and CDR2 (germline): SEHNR, FQNEAQ (reference sequence). Here the CDR3 DNA reads TGTGCCAGCAGCTTGGACACAGGAGCCGGGGAGCTGTTTTTT. It encodes CASSLDTGAGELFF.

The V call is TRBV3-1 (or the pseudogene TRBV3-2), the J call TRBJ1-3; D perhaps matches TRBD1 (5 bases). CDR3 length: 14 amino acids. Trimming cost V 4 bases and J 4 bases, with 11 bases left between them. Germline values: CDR1 LGHDT, CDR2 YNNKEL (reference sequence). DNA of the CDR3: TGTGCCAGCAGCCCGACAGTACTAGGAAACACCATATATTTT. Translating gives CASSPTVLGNTIYF.

This clone showed up just once. The J gene is TRBJ2-3, the V gene TRBV4-3; TRBD2 agrees at 7 bases. Trimming at V came to 4 bases and at J to 4 bases, leaving 8 bases not matched to a gene. In germline, CDR1 is LGHNA, CDR2 YSLEER. The CDR3 loop spans 15 amino acids. CDR3 nucleotides: TGCGCCAGCAGCCGGGCGGGAGACCCGGCAGATACGCAGTATTTT. This gives the protein CASSRAGDPADTQYF.

The chain is built from TRBV25-1 and TRBJ1-1; 10 bases line up with TRBD1. The CDR3 length is 15 residues. Germline-derived CDR1 and CDR2 are MGHDK and SYGVNS. The J segment lost 8 bases and the V segment lost 5 bases, leaving 11 bases of the junction unmatched. The CDR3 DNA follows: TGTGCCAGCAGTCAACCCGGACAGGGGGGAATGGAAGCTTTCTTT. Translated, it gives CASSQPGQGGMEAFF. Filled out from reference TRBV25-1 and TRBJ1-1, the complete variable domain reads EADIYQTPRYLVIGTGKKITLECSQTMGHDKMYWYQQDPGMELHLIHYSYGVNSTEKGDLSSESTVSRIRTEHFPLTLESARPSHTSQYLCASSQPGQGGMEAFFGQGTRLTVV.

This sequence joins TRBV6-8 and TRBJ1-3, with TRBD1 identical over 8 bases. Germline V gives CDR1 MNHGY, CDR2 SAAAGT. This CDR3 has 17 amino acids. V shed 2 bases and J 0 bases; nucleotides not matched to a gene: 6. CDR3 nucleotide sequence: TGTGCCAGCAGTTACGGGTCAGGGGGCCCCTCTGGAAACACCATATATTTT. The encoded protein is CASSYGSGGPSGNTIYF.

This chain connects TRBV5-8 to TRBJ2-3; TRBD2 might be the D (5 bases). Trimming removed 4 bases at V and 11 bases at J, with 14 bases between. Germline CDR1 reads SGHTS; CDR2 reads YDEGEE. This CDR3 spans 12 amino acids. The CDR3 nucleotides read TGTGCCAGCAGCGTGTCGGGAATAGTGCAGTATTTT. Protein product: CASSVSGIVQYF.

The V gene is TRBV5-1, the J gene TRBJ2-1; 12 positions agree with TRBD2. This CDR3 has 16 amino acids. CDR1 SGHRS and CDR2 YFSETQ come from the germline V gene. V shed 0 bases and J 8 bases; nucleotides not matched to a gene: 6. This CDR3 reads CASSLALAGGRDEQFF. The CDR3 nucleotides are TGCGCCAGCAGCTTGGCCCTAGCGGGAGGGCGGGATGAGCAGTTCTTC. Combining the CDR3 with reference TRBV5-1 and TRBJ2-1 gives the whole variable domain KAGVTQTPRYLIKTRGQQVTLSCSPISGHRSVSWYQQTPGQGLQFLFEYFSETQRNKGNFPGRFSGRQFSNSRSEMNVSTLELGDSALYLCASSLALAGGRDEQFFGPGTRLTVL.

This sequence joins TRBV7-8 and TRBJ2-2; TRBD2 agrees at 13 bases. Germline V gene sequence: CDR1 SGHVS, CDR2 FQNEAQ. The CDR3 is 16 amino acids. V lost 2 bases, J lost 5 bases, and 2 bases stayed unmatched. Written as DNA, the CDR3 is TGTGCCAGCAGCTTATCGGGACTAGCGGGAACCGGGGAGCTGTTTTTT. Protein: CASSLSGLAGTGELFF.

This chain connects TRBV6-1 to TRBJ2-7; 8 bases align to TRBD1. Germline CDR1 and CDR2: MNHNS and SASEGT. This CDR3 has 17 residues. J gave up 2 bases and V 4 bases, and 13 bases lay outside the gene matches. In nucleotides, the CDR3 is TGTGCCAGCAGTGCCTACGGATCAGGGGGCCAACCCTACGAGCAGTACTTC. It translates to CASSAYGSGGQPYEQYF.

This clone was counted a few times. V is TRBV4-3 and J is TRBJ1-4; 7 bases map to TRBD1. The CDR3 has 19 amino acids. With 2 bases clipped from V and 6 bases from J, the junction kept 18 bases outside the gene matches. Germline V CDR1 and CDR2: LGHNA, YSLEER. The CDR3 DNA reads TGCGCCAGCAGCCAATCGCGGGCAAGAGGGACAGCCTCTGATGAAAAACTGTTTTTT. Its translation: CASSQSRARGTASDEKLFF.

J is TRBJ2-5 and V is TRBV19; TRBD1 agrees at 7 bases. The V and J ends lost 4 bases and 3 bases, in that order; junction bases with no gene match: 5. The CDR3 loop spans 14 amino acids. Per the germline V gene, CDR1 is LNHDA and CDR2 is SQIVND (reference sequence). CDR3 sequence (DNA): TGTGCCAGTAGTAGGGGACAGCCAAAAGAGACCCAGTACTTC. It translates to CASSRGQPKETQYF.

The chain combines TRBV4-1 with TRBJ2-5; possible D gene TRBD2, 6 bases. CDR1 and CDR2 from the germline V gene are MGHRA and YSYEKL. This CDR3 spans 16 amino acids. Deletions cut 1 base from V and 6 bases from J, with 18 bases between. CDR3 nucleotides: TGCGCCAGCAGCCAAGCCGGGGCGGGGTTGGGAAAGACCCAGTACTTC. The encoded protein is CASSQAGAGLGKTQYF.

Sample share makes this clone medium-sized (0.01 to 0.1%). The chain is built from TRBV27 and TRBJ1-1; the match to TRBD1 covers 9 bases. The CDR3 is 15 amino acids. With V trimmed by 2 bases and J by 3 bases, 4 bases remained unmatched. The germline V gene encodes CDR1 MNHEY and CDR2 SMNVEV (reference sequence). The CDR3 nucleotides read TGTGCCAGCAGTTTAATCTGGACAGGGGACACTGAAGCTTTCTTT. It yields the protein CASSLIWTGDTEAFF.